Detailed here is one T cell receptor beta chain. The data were produced by immunoSEQ multiplex PCR, yet TCRdb's version contains in-frame clones alone and is incomplete. This sample has around 80,000 clones, with roughly nine tenths found just once. The sample is drawn from a study of OX40 agonist ivuxolimab in advanced cancers. This TCR came from an adult with an advanced solid tumor such as melanoma, head and neck, liver or kidney cancer. The sequencing here drew on CD4+ or CD8+ T cells sorted from blood, taken in a trial of the OX40 agonist ivuxolimab.

DNA for the CDR3: TGTGCCACCAGCAGGGCTTTCGGACAGGGAGGGACTGAAGCTTTCTTT. Its translation: CATSRAFGQGGTEAFF. This chain uses TRBV15 with TRBJ1-1, with TRBD1 matching over 8 bases. The CDR3 extends over 16 amino acids. V lost 3 bases and J lost 5; bases outside the gene matches: 11. Germline CDR1 reads LNHNV; CDR2 reads YYDKDF (reference sequence).